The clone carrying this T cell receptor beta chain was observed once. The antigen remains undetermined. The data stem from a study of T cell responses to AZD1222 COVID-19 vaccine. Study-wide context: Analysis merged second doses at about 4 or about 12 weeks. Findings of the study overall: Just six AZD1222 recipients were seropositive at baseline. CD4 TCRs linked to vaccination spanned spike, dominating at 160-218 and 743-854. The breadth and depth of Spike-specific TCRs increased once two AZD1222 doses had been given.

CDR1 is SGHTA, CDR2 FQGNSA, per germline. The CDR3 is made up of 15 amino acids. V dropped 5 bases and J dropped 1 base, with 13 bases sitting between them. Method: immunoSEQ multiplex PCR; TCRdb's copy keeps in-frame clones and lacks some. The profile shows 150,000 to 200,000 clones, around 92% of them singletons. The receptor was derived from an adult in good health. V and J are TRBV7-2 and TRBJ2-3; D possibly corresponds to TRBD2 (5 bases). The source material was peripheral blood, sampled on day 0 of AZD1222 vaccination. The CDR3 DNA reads TGTGCCAGCAGCCTACAAAGAGCGGGCACAGATACGCAGTATTTT. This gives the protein CASSLQRAGTDTQYF.